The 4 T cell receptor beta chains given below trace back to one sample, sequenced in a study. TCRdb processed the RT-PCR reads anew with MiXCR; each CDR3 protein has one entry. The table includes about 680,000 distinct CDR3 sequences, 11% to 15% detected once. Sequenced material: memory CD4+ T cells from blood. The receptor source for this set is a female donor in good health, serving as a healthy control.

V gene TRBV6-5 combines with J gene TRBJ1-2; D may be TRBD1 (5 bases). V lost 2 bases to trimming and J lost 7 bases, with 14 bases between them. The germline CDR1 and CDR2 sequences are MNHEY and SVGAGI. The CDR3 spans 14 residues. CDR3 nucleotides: TGTGCCAGCAGTTACGGACAACAAGTAGGTGGCTACACCTTC. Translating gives CASSYGQQVGGYTF.

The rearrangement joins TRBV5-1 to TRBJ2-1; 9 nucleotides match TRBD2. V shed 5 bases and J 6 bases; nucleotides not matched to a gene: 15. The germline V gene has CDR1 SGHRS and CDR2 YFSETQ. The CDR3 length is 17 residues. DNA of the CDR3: TGCGCCAGCAGTCGTAGCGGGAGTAGTGGAGGGGGCAATGAGCAGTTCTTC. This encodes CASSRSGSSGGGNEQFF.

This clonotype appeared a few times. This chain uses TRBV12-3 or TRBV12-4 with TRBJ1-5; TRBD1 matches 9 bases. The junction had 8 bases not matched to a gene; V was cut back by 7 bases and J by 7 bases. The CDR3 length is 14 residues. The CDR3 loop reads CASTGDTGGQPQHF. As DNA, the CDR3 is TGTGCCAGCACCGGAGACACAGGGGGCCAGCCCCAGCATTTT.

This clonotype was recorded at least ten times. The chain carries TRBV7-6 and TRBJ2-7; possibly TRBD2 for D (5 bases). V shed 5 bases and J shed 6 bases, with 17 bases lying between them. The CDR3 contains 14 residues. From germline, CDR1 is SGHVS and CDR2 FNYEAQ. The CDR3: CASSASIGGREQYF. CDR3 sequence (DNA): TGTGCCAGCAGCGCGTCGATTGGCGGGCGCGAGCAGTACTTC.